The clone carrying this TCR beta chain was seen once. The data stem from a study of cytomegalovirus exposure and HLA in healthy donors. Donors sampled were nominally healthy, though unrecorded immune exposures were likely. This PCR relied on a set of 60 Vbeta primers and 13 Jbeta primers. TCRdb keeps only in-frame clones here, not all; method: immunoSEQ multiplex PCR. This sample has 200,000 to 250,000 clones, with 76% found just once. The clonotype was recovered from a man aged 18 to 29 in good health and CMV-seronegative. The sequencing sample was made of PBMCs.

The chain's CDR3 is CASSFPGSSYNEQFF. DNA for the CDR3: TGTGCCAGCAGCTTCCCTGGGAGCTCCTACAATGAGCAGTTCTTC. The V gene is TRBV7-9, the J gene TRBJ2-1; TRBD2 might be the D (5 bases). The CDR3 loop spans 15 amino acids. Germline V gene lookup returns CDR1 SEHNR and CDR2 FQNEAQ (reference sequence). Trimming cost V 3 bases and J 0 bases, with 9 bases left between them.